The present entry profiles one T cell receptor (beta chain) with its context. As yet, its antigen is unknown. These data belong to a study of CD8+ T cells in alopecia areata. TCR sequencing used cDNA made by reverse transcription of extracted RNA. Some clones are missing from TCRdb's copy, which holds only in-frame ones; the method was immunoSEQ multiplex PCR. The sample shows about 190,000 clones, 50% to 60% of them seen only once. The germline CDR1 and CDR2 sequences are SQVTM and ANQGSEA. This CDR3 spans 12 amino acids. Treatment in this sample: oral pan-JAK inhibitor, 5-10 mg twice daily. Using a FACSAria, the CD4+ and CD8+ T cells were sorted from the PBMCs. The study's findings and limits: For patients receiving tofacitinib, scalp clonality and expanded CD8+ clones among the top 100 significantly decreased.

This rearrangement joins TRBV29-1 to TRBJ1-5; D ambiguous. Sequencing used CD4+ T cells sorted from blood, obtained at week 4, from a patient treated with tofacitinib. The TCR was taken from a human donor with alopecia areata. CDR3 sequence: CTPVVGNQPQHF. CDR3 in DNA: TGCACCCCGGTGGTGGGCAATCAGCCCCAGCATTTT.